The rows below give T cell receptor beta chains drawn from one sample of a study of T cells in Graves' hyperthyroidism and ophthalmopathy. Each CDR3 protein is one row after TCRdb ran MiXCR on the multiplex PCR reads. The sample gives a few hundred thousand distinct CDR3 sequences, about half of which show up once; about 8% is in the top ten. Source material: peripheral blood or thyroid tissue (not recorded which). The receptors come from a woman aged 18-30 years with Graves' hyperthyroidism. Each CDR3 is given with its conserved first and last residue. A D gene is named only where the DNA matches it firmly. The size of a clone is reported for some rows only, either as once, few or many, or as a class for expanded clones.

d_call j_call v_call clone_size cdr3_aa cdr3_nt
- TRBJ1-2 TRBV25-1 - CASSEYSGLRVGDYGYTF TGTGCCAGCAGTGAATACTCGGGTTTAAGGGTTGGCGACTATGGCTACACCTTC
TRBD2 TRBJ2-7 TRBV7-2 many CASSWGLAGVEQYF TGTGCCAGCAGCTGGGGACTAGCGGGAGTCGAGCAGTACTTC
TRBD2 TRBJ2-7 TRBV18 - CASSPGTSGRLPYEQYF TGTGCCAGCTCACCTGGGACTAGCGGCCGGCTGCCCTACGAGCAGTACTTC
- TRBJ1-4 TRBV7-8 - CASSLVRGAILIF TGTGCCAGCAGCTTAGTTAGGGGAGCAATCTTGATTTTT
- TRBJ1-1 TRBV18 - CASSPPRSGDTEAFF TGTGCCAGCTCACCCCCCCGCAGTGGTGACACTGAAGCTTTCTTT
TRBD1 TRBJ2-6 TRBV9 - CASSKDRGQANVLTF TGTGCCAGCAGCAAAGACAGGGGGCAGGCCAACGTCCTGACTTTC
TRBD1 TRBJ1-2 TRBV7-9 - CASSLRIPGQGYSHGYTF TGTGCCAGCAGCCTTCGTATACCGGGACAGGGTTATTCGCATGGCTACACCTTC
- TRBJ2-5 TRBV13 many CASSLRTFQETQYF TGTGCCAGCAGCTTACGGACGTTCCAAGAGACCCAGTACTTC
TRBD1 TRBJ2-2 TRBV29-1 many CSVEGSTGRTGKTGELFF TGCAGCGTTGAAGGATCAACGGGGAGGACAGGGAAAACCGGGGAGCTGTTTTTT
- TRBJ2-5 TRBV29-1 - CSVTPDRETQYF TGCAGCGTTACCCCGGACAGAGAGACCCAGTACTTC
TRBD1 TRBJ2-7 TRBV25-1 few CASTPGGQGAYEQYF TGTGCCAGCACCCCGGGTGGACAGGGGGCATACGAGCAGTACTTC
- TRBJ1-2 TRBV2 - CASSTTSGGGGYGYTF TGTGCCAGCAGTACGACTAGCGGTGGGGGAGGCTATGGCTACACCTTC
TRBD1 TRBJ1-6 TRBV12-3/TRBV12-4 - CASSGTGAGQPLHF TGTGCCAGCAGCGGGACAGGGGCGGGTCAGCCCCTCCACTTT
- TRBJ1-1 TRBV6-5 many CASSYPAGDGEAFF TGTGCCAGCAGTTACCCGGCGGGGGATGGTGAAGCTTTCTTT
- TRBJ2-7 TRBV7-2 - CASSSRDSLSYEQYF TGTGCCAGCAGCTCACGGGACTCCCTCTCCTACGAGCAGTACTTC
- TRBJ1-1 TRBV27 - CASSLLVGDTEAFF TGTGCCAGCAGTTTACTTGTCGGGGACACTGAAGCTTTCTTT
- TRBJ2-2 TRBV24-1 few CATRQSGLTGELFF TGTGCCACTCGGCAGAGCGGGCTTACCGGGGAGCTGTTTTTT
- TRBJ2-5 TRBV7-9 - CASSSLATGMETQYF TGTGCCAGCAGCTCGCTAGCGACAGGGATGGAGACCCAGTACTTC
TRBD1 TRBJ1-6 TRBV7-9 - CASSFPGQRDSPLHF TGTGCCAGCAGCTTTCCGGGACAGAGGGATTCACCCCTCCACTTT
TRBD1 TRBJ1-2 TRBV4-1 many CASSDDTGGFGYTF TGCGCCAGCAGCGATGACACAGGGGGCTTTGGCTACACCTTC
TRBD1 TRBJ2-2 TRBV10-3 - CAISESTGDTGELFF TGTGCCATCAGTGAGTCTACAGGGGACACCGGGGAGCTGTTTTTT
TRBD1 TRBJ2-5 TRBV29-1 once CSLSEDRGETQYF TGCAGCTTGTCAGAGGACAGGGGAGAGACCCAGTACTTC
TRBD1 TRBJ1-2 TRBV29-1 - CSRDRAGGGYTF TGCAGCAGGGACAGGGCCGGAGGTGGCTACACCTTC
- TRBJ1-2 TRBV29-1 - CSVAQGIGYGYTF TGCAGCGTTGCTCAGGGGATCGGCTATGGCTACACCTTC
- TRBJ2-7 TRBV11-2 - CASSSTGTFYEQYF TGTGCCAGCAGTTCGACGGGAACTTTCTACGAGCAGTACTTC
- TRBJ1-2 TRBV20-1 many CSARDYGSQANYGYTF TGCAGTGCTAGAGATTACGGCAGTCAAGCTAACTATGGCTACACCTTC
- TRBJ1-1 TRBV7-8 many CASSPPAENTEAFF TGTGCCAGCAGCCCCCCCGCGGAGAACACTGAAGCTTTCTTT
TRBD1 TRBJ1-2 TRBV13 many CASSPGQGPPGYTF TGTGCCAGCAGCCCCGGACAGGGACCTCCTGGCTACACCTTC
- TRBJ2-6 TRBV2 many CASSEAGNVLTF TGTGCCAGCAGTGAAGCCGGTAACGTCCTGACTTTC
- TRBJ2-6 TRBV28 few CASSLPFFEANVLTF TGTGCCAGCAGTTTACCGTTTTTCGAGGCCAACGTCCTGACTTTC
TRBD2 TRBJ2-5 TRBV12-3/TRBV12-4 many CASSPSWLAGHEEYF TGTGCCAGCAGCCCCTCGTGGCTAGCGGGGCACGAAGAGTACTTC
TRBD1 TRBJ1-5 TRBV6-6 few CASRGTVSNQPQHF TGTGCCAGCAGAGGGACAGTAAGCAATCAGCCCCAGCATTTT
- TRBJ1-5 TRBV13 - CASSRRTRGGLNQPQHF TGTGCCAGCAGCCGTCGGACTCGCGGAGGGCTTAATCAGCCCCAGCATTTT
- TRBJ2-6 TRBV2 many CASSVSRIAGANVLTF TGTGCCAGCAGTGTGTCCAGGATAGCTGGGGCCAACGTCCTGACTTTC
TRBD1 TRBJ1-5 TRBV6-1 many CASSRQGGVQPQHF TGTGCCAGCAGCCGACAGGGGGGTGTTCAGCCCCAGCATTTT
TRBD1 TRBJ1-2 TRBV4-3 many CASSQGQGYVYGYTF TGCGCCAGCAGCCAAGGACAGGGGTACGTGTATGGCTACACCTTC
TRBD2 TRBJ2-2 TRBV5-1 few CASSQGRTSGRPNTGELFF TGCGCCAGCAGCCAGGGAAGGACTAGCGGGAGACCGAACACCGGGGAGCTGTTTTTT
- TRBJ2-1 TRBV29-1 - CSGAGNEQFF TGCAGCGGTGCGGGCAATGAGCAGTTCTTC
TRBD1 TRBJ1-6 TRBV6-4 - CASSDSSGTAWWNSPLHF TGTGCCAGCAGTGACTCTAGCGGGACAGCGTGGTGGAATTCACCCCTCCACTTT
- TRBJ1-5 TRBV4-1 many CASSQGEGVQPQHF TGCGCCAGCAGCCAAGGGGAGGGGGTTCAGCCCCAGCATTTT
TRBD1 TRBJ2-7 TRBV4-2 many CASSLQGAREQYF TGTGCCAGCAGCCTACAGGGGGCGAGGGAGCAGTACTTC
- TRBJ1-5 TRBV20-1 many CSASRAGSGLQQPQHF TGCAGTGCTAGTAGGGCAGGGTCGGGACTGCAGCAGCCCCAGCATTTT
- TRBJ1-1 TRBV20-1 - CSAAGRGNTEAFF TGCAGTGCCGCCGGGAGGGGTAACACTGAAGCTTTCTTT
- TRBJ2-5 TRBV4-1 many CASSQDPGNGETQYF TGCGCCAGCAGCCAAGACCCAGGGAACGGAGAGACCCAGTACTTC
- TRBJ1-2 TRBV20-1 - CSATPWAAYGYTF TGCAGTGCCACCCCCTGGGCGGCCTATGGCTACACCTTC
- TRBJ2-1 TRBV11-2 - CASSLELQGSYNEQFF TGTGCCAGCAGCTTAGAGTTGCAGGGATCCTACAATGAGCAGTTCTTC
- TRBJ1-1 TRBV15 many CATSRVKSGTEAFF TGTGCCACCAGCAGAGTCAAGAGCGGCACTGAAGCTTTCTTT
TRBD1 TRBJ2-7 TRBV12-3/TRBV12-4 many CASSSPGQGVYEQYF TGTGCCAGCAGTTCCCCGGGACAGGGGGTTTACGAGCAGTACTTC